The 20 T cell receptor beta chains given below trace back to one sample, sequenced in a study of T cells expressing NK-cell markers. TCRdb processed the 5' RACE reads again and assigns one entry to each CDR3 protein, with no DNA. This sample contains a few hundred thousand distinct CDR3 sequences. Specimen: blood T cells: a sorted CD56 or NKG2C T cell subset, CD4+ or CD8+ T cells, or bulk PBMC T cells (not recorded which). Source of these receptors: a man aged 18-75 years in good health.

The V call is TRBV18, the J call TRBJ1-6; checking the TCRdb D call of TRBD1 is not possible without DNA. CDR1 KGHSH and CDR2 LQKENI come from the germline V gene. The CDR3 is 17 residues long. The CDR3 sequence: CASSPLPRGPRDSPLHF.

The rearrangement links TRBV5-4 to TRBJ2-2; TCRdb picks TRBD1, but there is no DNA to check that call. This CDR3 region has 14 residues. Germline V gives CDR1 SGHNT, CDR2 YYREEE (reference sequence). The CDR3 is CATLGQQNTGELFF.

The rearrangement uses TRBV5-1 and TRBJ1-6; the D call from TCRdb, TRBD1, cannot be confirmed without DNA. Germline V lookup: CDR1 SGHRS, CDR2 YFSETQ. This CDR3 is built from 16 residues. CDR3 sequence: CASSLKATGFYSPLHF.

CDR3: CAGGQSYEQYF. The chain combines TRBV28 with TRBJ2-7; the TCRdb call, TRBD1, lacks DNA for checking. Germline CDR1 reads MDHEN; CDR2 reads SYDVKM. This CDR3 is 11 amino acids long.

The chain carries TRBV11-1 and TRBJ2-1. The CDR3 length is 13 residues. Germline V gene data show CDR1 as SGHAT and CDR2 as FQDESV (reference sequence). CDR3 loop: CASSSVSLDEQFF.

The chain joins TRBV18 to TRBJ2-1; TCRdb lists TRBD1, though no DNA is available to test this call. This CDR3 region has 15 residues. The V gene's germline CDR1 is KGHSH and CDR2 LQKENI. The CDR3: CASSPGPGGYNEQFF.

The chain recombines TRBV6-1 with TRBJ2-2. Germline values: CDR1 MNHNS, CDR2 SASEGT. There are 13 residues in the CDR3. This CDR3 is CASSEVLLGELFF.

The gene calls are TRBV24-1 and TRBJ2-4. CDR1 and CDR2 from the germline V gene are KGHDR and SFDVKD. The CDR3 runs 16 residues. CDR3 sequence reads: CATSDSGELAKNIQYF.

The V and J genes are TRBV20-1 and TRBJ2-7; TCRdb calls TRBD1, which cannot be checked without DNA. CDR3 size: 13 residues. Germline-derived CDR1 and CDR2 are DFQATT and SNEGSKA (reference sequence). The CDR3 spells CSAHRGGTYEQYF.

V usage is TRBV9 and J usage is TRBJ2-4; the D gene TCRdb calls, TRBD2, cannot be checked with no DNA. This CDR3 region has 13 residues. CDR1 and CDR2 from the germline V gene are SGDLS and YYNGEE. The CDR3 region is CASSPRPRDIQYF.

This sequence joins TRBV2 and TRBJ2-5; with no DNA, the TCRdb D assignment of TRBD2 cannot be verified. CDR1 and CDR2 from the germline V gene are SNHLY and FYNNEI. CDR3 length: 11 amino acids. CDR3 in amino acids: CASRSSGTQYF.

The genes are TRBV25-1 and TRBJ2-3. Per germline, CDR1 MGHDK and CDR2 SYGVNS. The CDR3 is 14 residues long. CDR3 sequence: CASSRGTDTDTQYF.

V is TRBV19 and J is TRBJ1-1; TCRdb reports TRBD1, a call that lacks DNA to check it against. The length of the CDR3 is 14 residues. Germline CDR1 LNHDA, CDR2 SQIVND (reference sequence). The CDR3 loop reads CASSMGDRDTEAFF.

The V and J genes are TRBV20-1 and TRBJ1-5. Looked up from germline, CDR1 is DFQATT and CDR2 is SNEGSKA (reference sequence). The CDR3 has 14 amino acids. The CDR3 reads CSATNMNSNQPQHF.

The chain joins TRBV6-5 to TRBJ2-7. The V gene's germline CDR1 is MNHEY and CDR2 SVGAGI. The CDR3 covers 13 residues. The CDR3 reads CASSYSMEAEQYF.

This chain's CDR3 is CASALGFDTQYF. V is TRBV18 and J is TRBJ2-3; TCRdb's assignment of TRBD2 cannot be checked, as there is no DNA. The V gene's germline CDR1 is KGHSH and CDR2 LQKENI. The CDR3 length is 12 residues.

This sequence joins TRBV6-1 and TRBJ1-3. CDR3 length: 16 amino acids. The germline gives CDR1 MNHNS, CDR2 SASEGT. CDR3 sequence: CASSATRYYSGNTIYF.

This chain uses TRBV10-1 with TRBJ2-3. The CDR3 runs to 15 residues. Germline-derived CDR1 and CDR2 are WNHNN and SYGVQD (reference sequence). The CDR3: CASSESSKPTDTQYF.

V is TRBV12-3 or TRBV12-4 and J is TRBJ2-1; TCRdb returns TRBD2, unconfirmable since there is no DNA. This CDR3 has 14 residues. CDR3: CASNKGLADNEQFF.

This chain uses TRBV6-4 with TRBJ2-3; the D gene TCRdb calls, TRBD1, cannot be checked with no DNA. CDR3 length equals 12 residues. In germline, CDR1 is MRHNA, CDR2 SNTAGT. CDR3 sequence: CASKDRGDTQYF.